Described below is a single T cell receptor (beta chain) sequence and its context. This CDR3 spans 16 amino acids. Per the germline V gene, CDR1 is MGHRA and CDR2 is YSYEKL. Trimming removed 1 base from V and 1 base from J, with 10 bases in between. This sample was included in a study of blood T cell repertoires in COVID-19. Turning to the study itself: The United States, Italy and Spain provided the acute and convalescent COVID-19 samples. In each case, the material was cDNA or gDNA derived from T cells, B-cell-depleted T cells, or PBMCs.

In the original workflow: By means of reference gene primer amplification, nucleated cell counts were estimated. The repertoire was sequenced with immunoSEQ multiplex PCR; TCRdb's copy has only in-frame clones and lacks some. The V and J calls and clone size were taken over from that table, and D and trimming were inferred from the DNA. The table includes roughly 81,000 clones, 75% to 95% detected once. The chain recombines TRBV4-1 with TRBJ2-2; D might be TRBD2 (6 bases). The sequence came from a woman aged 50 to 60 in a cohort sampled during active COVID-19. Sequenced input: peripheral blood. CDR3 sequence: CASSQGLALNTGELFF. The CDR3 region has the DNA TGCGCCAGCAGCCAAGGGCTAGCGCTGAACACCGGGGAGCTGTTTTTT.